The next 19 T cell receptor beta chains were all read from a single sample in a study of blood T cell repertoires in COVID-19. TCRdb's copy holds only in-frame clones and misses some; the assay was immunoSEQ multiplex PCR. The sample includes some 110,000 clones, 65% to 90% seen only once; the top ten take roughly 4%. The sequenced sample consisted of peripheral blood. The receptors derive from a man over 45 with acute or convalescent COVID-19.

The V and J genes are TRBV28 and TRBJ1-2; 12 bases match TRBD1. The germline V gene has CDR1 MDHEN and CDR2 SYDVKM. With 4 bases clipped from V and 5 bases from J, the junction kept 11 bases outside the gene matches. The CDR3 sequence is 17 residues long. CDR3 region: CASSSSRDRGLDYGYTF. The CDR3 coding sequence is TGTGCCAGCAGTTCTTCACGGGACAGGGGGCTAGATTATGGCTACACCTTC.

This clone was picked up a small number of times. The chain combines TRBV9 with TRBJ1-1; D is uncertain. Germline-derived CDR1 and CDR2 are SGDLS and YYNGEE. V dropped 0 bases and J dropped 3 bases, with 12 bases sitting between them. This CDR3 spans 15 amino acids. For the CDR3, the DNA is TGTGCCAGCAGCGTAGTCCCAACCGGGGACACTGAAGCTTTCTTT. Protein: CASSVVPTGDTEAFF.

This chain uses TRBV2 with TRBJ1-5, with D tentatively TRBD1 (5 bases). The CDR3 runs 12 residues. Germline V gene data show CDR1 as SNHLY and CDR2 as FYNNEI. V lost 6 bases and J 7 bases, leaving 10 bases between the germline ends. The CDR3 loop is CASRGVNQPQHF. The CDR3 coding sequence is TGTGCCAGCAGAGGGGTTAACCAGCCCCAGCATTTT.

This clone was seen more than once but under ten times. The V gene is TRBV18, the J gene TRBJ2-7; D is possibly TRBD2 (6 bases). CDR3 length: 12 amino acids. V lost 3 bases, J lost 6 bases, and 9 bases lay in between. The germline gives CDR1 KGHSH, CDR2 LQKENI. The CDR3 loop reads CASSPGGAEQYF. The CDR3 DNA is TGTGCCAGCTCACCGGGGGGAGCCGAGCAGTACTTC.

The CDR3 reads CASTPGGGAGGETQYF. The CDR3 nucleotides read TGTGCCAGCACCCCGGGCGGGGGGGCCGGAGGAGAGACCCAGTACTTC. The chain has TRBV5-4 and TRBJ2-5, with 9 nucleotides matching TRBD2. Germline trimming cut 6 bases from V and 4 bases from J; bases unmatched to any gene: 13. Germline CDR1 and CDR2: SGHNT and YYREEE (reference sequence). This CDR3 has 16 residues.

The chain recombines TRBV15 with TRBJ1-2; TRBD1 matches at 8 bases. V was pared by 5 bases and J by 4 bases, with 9 bases of the junction left unmatched. Germline CDR1 is LNHNV and CDR2 is YYDKDF (reference sequence). This CDR3 comprises 15 residues. The CDR3 DNA follows: TGTGCCACCAGCGGACACAGGGGGTCGGGCTATGGCTACACCTTC. Its translation: CATSGHRGSGYGYTF.

The chain joins TRBV27 to TRBJ2-1; TRBD2 is a possible D gene (6 bases). This CDR3 contains 16 residues. The germline CDR1 and CDR2 sequences are MNHEY and SMNVEV (reference sequence). Trimming left V 5 bases short and J 6 bases short, with 20 bases between. In DNA, the CDR3 is TGTGCCAGCAGTCCGTCGATGGGCGGGGTTGTCAATGAGCAGTTCTTC. Encoded protein: CASSPSMGGVVNEQFF.

The chain couples TRBV7-9 to TRBJ1-6; D may be TRBD1 (6 bases). Germline CDR1 is SEHNR and CDR2 is FQNEAQ (reference sequence). V was clipped by 2 bases and J by 10 bases, with 15 bases between them. The CDR3 extends over 15 amino acids. For the CDR3, the DNA is TGTGCCAGCAGCTTAAAAAGACAGGAAGGCTCACCCCTCCACTTT. Translation gives CASSLKRQEGSPLHF. Looking up the rest from reference TRBV7-9 and TRBJ1-6 gives the full variable domain: DTGVSQNPRHKITKRGQNVTFRCDPISEHNRLYWYRQTLGQGPEFLTYFQNEAQLEKSRLLSDRFSAERPKGSFSTLEIQRTEQGDSAMYLCASSLKRQEGSPLHFGNGTRLTVT.

V usage is TRBV28 and J usage is TRBJ1-1; D remains ambiguous. CDR1 is MDHEN and CDR2 is SYDVKM in the germline V gene. Trimming shortened V by 6 bases and J by 5 bases, and 19 bases separated the two germline ends. The CDR3 runs 15 residues. CDR3 residues: CASSHGSQGRTEAFF. As DNA, the CDR3 is TGTGCCAGCAGCCACGGGTCGCAAGGGAGGACTGAAGCTTTCTTT.

V and J are TRBV24-1 and TRBJ1-2; D perhaps matches TRBD1 (5 bases). This CDR3 is built from 13 residues. The germline V gene encodes CDR1 KGHDR and CDR2 SFDVKD. The V and J ends lost 5 bases and 6 bases respectively, with 12 bases between them. CDR3 nucleotides: TGTGCCACCAGTGGGGTCGGACATAATGGCTACACCTTC. Its protein is CATSGVGHNGYTF.

The chain carries TRBV6-5 and TRBJ1-1, with 10 nucleotides matching TRBD1. The CDR3 has 15 residues. The V and J ends lost 4 bases and 11 bases, in that order; junction bases with no gene match: 13. Germline V CDR1 and CDR2: MNHEY, SVGAGI. The CDR3 DNA reads TGTGCCAGCAGTTTACGGACAGGGGGGATAAGGTCGGCTTTCTTT. This gives the protein CASSLRTGGIRSAFF.

The chain couples TRBV12-5 to TRBJ2-5; the D gene is possibly TRBD1 (5 bases). The germline V and J ends were trimmed by 9 bases and 2 bases, with 7 bases remaining between them. The germline V gene encodes CDR1 LGHNT and CDR2 FRNRAP. The CDR3 loop spans 11 amino acids. CDR3 coding DNA: TGTGCTAGCAGGGCTCAAGAGACCCAGTACTTC. Its protein product is CASRAQETQYF. Looking up the rest from reference TRBV12-5 and TRBJ2-5 gives the full variable domain: DARVTQTPRHKVTEMGQEVTMRCQPILGHNTVFWYRQTMMQGLELLAYFRNRAPLDDSGMPKDRFSAEMPDATLATLKIQPSEPRDSAVYFCASRAQETQYFGPGTRLLVL.

The genes are TRBV4-1 and TRBJ2-7, with a tentative D call TRBD2 (6 bases). V was trimmed by 4 bases and J by 0 bases, leaving 7 bases between them. CDR1 and CDR2 from the germline V gene are MGHRA and YSYEKL. The CDR3 sequence is 13 residues long. The DNA for the CDR3 is TGCGCCAGCAGCCCCGGGGGCTCCTACGAGCAGTACTTC. Its translation: CASSPGGSYEQYF.

The gene calls are TRBV5-1 and TRBJ1-2; a weak D match, TRBD1 (6 bases). Trimming removed 0 bases from V and 1 base from J, with 7 bases in between. From germline, CDR1 is SGHRS and CDR2 YFSETQ. This CDR3 has 14 amino acids. CDR3 amino acids: CASSLGQVNYGYTF. The CDR3 DNA sequence: TGCGCCAGCAGCTTGGGACAGGTTAACTATGGCTACACCTTC.

This chain connects TRBV7-2 to TRBJ1-1, with 8 nucleotides matching TRBD1. CDR1 SGHTA and CDR2 FQGNSA come from the germline V gene. CDR3 length: 14 residues. Unmatched junction bases numbered 11, after V lost 2 bases and J lost 12 bases. DNA for the CDR3: TGTGCCAGCAGCTTACCCCGACAGGGGCGGAAATCTTTCTTT. Translating it yields CASSLPRQGRKSFF.

The J gene is TRBJ1-5, the V gene TRBV18; the D is unclear. The CDR3 contains 14 residues. CDR1 and CDR2 (germline): KGHSH, LQKENI. The V gene lost 1 base and the J gene lost 5 bases, with 9 bases spanning the gap. Here the CDR3 reads CASSPLQADQPQHF. In DNA, the CDR3 is TGTGCCAGCTCACCACTCCAGGCCGATCAGCCCCAGCATTTT.

The chain combines TRBV4-1 with TRBJ2-1, with 12 bases that match TRBD2. Trimming at V came to 4 bases and at J to 8 bases, leaving 6 bases not matched to a gene. Germline V gene data show CDR1 as MGHRA and CDR2 as YSYEKL. The CDR3 contains 15 residues. As DNA, the CDR3 is TGCGCCAGCAGCCGGACTAGCGGGATAGGGGATGAGCAGTTCTTC. It specifies CASSRTSGIGDEQFF.

The chain combines TRBV12-2 with TRBJ2-7; TRBD2 was called by the table and not checked on the DNA. TRBV12-2 is noted as a pseudogene. This CDR3 has 13 residues. The CDR3 nucleotides are TGTGCAAGTCGTCCATCCGGGTATGACGAGCAGTACTTC. Translating gives CASRPSGYDEQYF.

The chain is built from TRBV27 and TRBJ2-2; perhaps TRBD2 as D (6 bases). With 2 bases removed from V and 3 bases from J, the gap between germline ends came to 10 bases. Germline V gives CDR1 MNHEY, CDR2 SMNVEV (reference sequence). CDR3 length: 15 residues. The CDR3 nucleotides are TGTGCCAGCAGTTTAAAGTGGAGGGACACCGGGGAGCTGTTTTTT. Translation: CASSLKWRDTGELFF.